These 30 T cell receptor beta chains were all obtained from the same sample, sequenced in a study of cytomegalovirus exposure and HLA in healthy donors (dated by TCRdb to the late 2010s). Libraries were constructed by the immunoSEQ multiplex PCR assay. A mixture of 60 forward primers for TCR Vbeta segments and 13 reverse primers for TCR Jbeta segments was used in the multiplex PCR. Held by TCRdb, this immuneACCESS table contains in-frame sequences only and omits some clones. Under half of the omission traces to an unresolved V gene where checked; the cause of the rest is unknown. The sample table contains approximately 120,000 clones; only one count was recorded for approximately 17% of them. The top ten clones comprise 2.9% of the sample. Sequenced input: PBMCs. Every receptor here comes from a female donor in good health and CMV-seropositive.

This clone was seen more than once but under ten times. The V call is TRBV27, the J call TRBJ2-1, with 7 nucleotides matching TRBD1. The CDR3 is 15 residues long. Germline V CDR1 and CDR2: MNHEY, SMNVEV (reference sequence). V was clipped by 4 bases and J by 6 bases; unmatched bases: 9. The CDR3 loop reads CASSSKLRTGNEQFF. The CDR3 DNA sequence: TGTGCCAGCAGTTCCAAACTCCGGACAGGCAATGAGCAGTTCTTC.

CDR3 coding DNA: TGTGCCAGCAGCTTAGACGCGGGGCGCTCCTACGAGCAGTACTTC. Its protein is CASSLDAGRSYEQYF. The chain employs TRBV7-6 and TRBJ2-5; D perhaps matches TRBD2 (6 bases). Matching the DNA end better, TRBJ2-7 makes the J call doubtful. This CDR3 comprises 15 residues. Germline V lookup: CDR1 SGHVS, CDR2 FNYEAQ.

This chain connects TRBV6-1 to TRBJ1-2; D is unresolved. The germline V and J ends were trimmed by 7 bases and 1 base, with 7 bases remaining between them. The CDR3 is 12 amino acids. CDR1 is MNHNS, CDR2 SASEGT, per germline. CDR3 nucleotide sequence: TGTGCCAGCAAGGCGGTTAACTATGGCTACACCTTC. This gives the protein CASKAVNYGYTF.

This clone was counted at least ten times. The genes are TRBV6-4 and TRBJ1-1; possibly TRBD1 for D (6 bases). The CDR3 has 14 amino acids. Germline CDR1 MRHNA, CDR2 SNTAGT. Trimming cost V 4 bases and J 3 bases, with 12 bases left between them. The CDR3 DNA sequence: TGTGCCAGCAGTGCGGACAGATCGCACACTGAAGCTTTCTTT. It translates to CASSADRSHTEAFF.

V and J are TRBV10-3 and TRBJ2-5, with D hard to call. The DNA end is more similar to TRBJ2-7, so the J call may be wrong. This CDR3 has 9 residues. Germline V gives CDR1 ENHRY, CDR2 SYGVKD. The CDR3 DNA reads as TGTGCCATTTCATACGAGCAGTACTTC. It is translated as CAISYEQYF.

This clone was detected only a few times. The chain recombines TRBV10-3 with TRBJ1-2; D gene uncertain. Germline CDR1 is ENHRY and CDR2 is SYGVKD. The V end was cut by 7 bases, the J end by 2 bases, with 8 bases between. This CDR3 has 12 residues. This CDR3 reads CAITPGNYGYTF. For the CDR3, the DNA is TGTGCCATCACCCCCGGGAACTATGGCTACACCTTC.

The chain is built from TRBV27 and TRBJ1-5; 10 bases fit TRBD1. This CDR3 has 17 amino acids. Germline assignment: CDR1 MNHEY and CDR2 SMNVEV (reference sequence). Trimming cost V 3 bases and J 2 bases; bases outside gene matches: 7. CDR3 region: CASSLRQGALGNQPQHF. In DNA, the CDR3 is TGTGCCAGCAGTTTGAGACAGGGGGCGCTGGGCAATCAGCCCCAGCATTTT.

As to this clone: At one end the junction does not follow the germline gene, possibly because of a read error. The rearrangement uses TRBV13 and TRBJ2-7; D remains ambiguous. The CDR3 contains 13 residues. CDR1 and CDR2 (germline): PRHDT, FYEKMQ (reference sequence). CDR3 DNA: TGTGCCAGCAGCTTACCAAGCTCCTGCGAGCAGTACTTC. Encoded protein: CASSLPSSCEQYF.

This clone was seen a few times. The chain uses TRBV6-5 and TRBJ2-1; 11 bases are a match to TRBD2. The CDR3 has 15 amino acids. V was clipped by 6 bases and J by 2 bases; unmatched bases: 3. Germline values: CDR1 MNHEY, CDR2 SVGAGI. The CDR3 loop is CASRKTSGAYNEQFF. The CDR3 DNA sequence: TGTGCCAGCAGAAAGACTAGCGGGGCCTACAATGAGCAGTTCTTC.

This clone was counted a few times. The chain couples TRBV28 to TRBJ1-1; maybe TRBD1 (5 bases). Germline-derived CDR1 and CDR2 are MDHEN and SYDVKM. The V end was cut by 4 bases, the J end by 6 bases, with 21 bases between. This CDR3 region has 16 residues. CDR3 DNA sequence: TGTGCCAGCAGTTCGTCACTGGGGCCGCTTGGGGCTGAAGCTTTCTTT. This codes for CASSSSLGPLGAEAFF.

This sequence joins TRBV29-1 and TRBJ2-3; weak D call: TRBD1 (6 bases). V gave up 3 bases and J gave up 3 bases, with 10 bases separating them. This CDR3 has 13 residues. Germline CDR1 is SQVTM and CDR2 is ANQGSEA. CDR3 protein: CSVDQGWTDTQYF. CDR3 in DNA: TGCAGCGTTGACCAGGGGTGGACAGATACGCAGTATTTT.

This clone was observed a few times. The chain uses TRBV4-1 and TRBJ2-7; 9 positions match TRBD1. J was trimmed by 6 bases and V by 0 bases; bases with no gene match: 12. The germline CDR1 and CDR2 sequences are MGHRA and YSYEKL. CDR3 length: 17 residues. The CDR3 sequence: CASSQDPGQGLNSEQYF. The CDR3 bases are TGCGCCAGCAGCCAAGATCCGGGACAGGGATTGAACTCCGAGCAGTACTTC.

In this sample, this clone turned up a few times. The chain uses TRBV7-2 and TRBJ2-1, with TRBD2 identical over 11 bases. J gave up 9 bases and V 5 bases, and 18 bases lay outside the gene matches. The CDR3 sequence is 18 residues long. Germline CDR1 SGHTA, CDR2 FQGNSA. The CDR3 loop reads CASSGKNRRLAGSSEQFF. The CDR3 DNA follows: TGTGCCAGCAGCGGAAAAAATAGGAGACTAGCGGGATCTTCTGAGCAGTTCTTC.

This clone was counted only a few times. The chain combines TRBV25-1 with TRBJ2-1, with TRBD1 as a possible D gene (6 bases). Between the trimmed V and J ends, which lost 6 bases and 9 bases, there was a span of 12 bases. This CDR3 is built from 12 residues. Germline V CDR1 and CDR2: MGHDK, SYGVNS. The CDR3 spells CASRTGFSEQFF. The CDR3 nucleotides read TGTGCCAGCAGGACAGGATTCAGTGAGCAGTTCTTC.

V usage is TRBV5-6 and J usage is TRBJ1-2, with D perhaps matching TRBD1 (6 bases). CDR3 size: 14 residues. V was cut by 5 bases and J by 2 bases, with 13 bases left in between. CDR1 is SGHDT, CDR2 YYEEEE, per germline. The CDR3 DNA reads TGTGCCAGCAGGTTGACAGGTTCAAACTATGGCTACACCTTC. It yields the protein CASRLTGSNYGYTF.

This clone was recorded once. Mismatch with germline at one junction end may stem from a read error. J is TRBJ2-3 and V is TRBV5-4; perhaps TRBD2 as D (6 bases). The germline V gene encodes CDR1 SGHNT and CDR2 YYREEE (reference sequence). This CDR3 has 16 residues. The CDR3 nucleotides are TGTGCCAGCAGCCCCCCAGTGGGGAGGCTCACAGATGCGCAGTATTTT. Translated: CASSPPVGRLTDAQYF. The full variable domain, its missing parts supplied by reference TRBV5-4 and TRBJ2-3, is ETGVTQSPTHLIKTRGQQVTLRCSSQSGHNTVSWYQQALGQGPQFIFQYYREEENGRGNFPPRFSGLQFPNYSSELNVNALELDDSALYLCASSPPVGRLTDAQYFGPGTRLTVL.

A few counts support this clone. The rearrangement uses TRBV4-1 and TRBJ2-7; perhaps TRBD1 as D (6 bases). Germline assignment: CDR1 MGHRA and CDR2 YSYEKL. The CDR3 is made up of 13 amino acids. Trimming stripped 2 bases from V and 3 bases from J, with 8 bases between. The CDR3 DNA sequence: TGCGCCAGCAGCCAATACAGGGACTACGAGCAGTACTTC. It encodes CASSQYRDYEQYF.

This clone was seen a handful of times. The chain carries TRBV7-7 and TRBJ2-5; 9 bases are a match to TRBD2. The CDR3 contains 16 residues. The V gene end was trimmed by 3 bases and the J gene end by 2 bases; junction bases not matched to a gene: 7. The germline CDR1 and CDR2 sequences are SSHAT and FNYEAQ (reference sequence). The CDR3 sequence: CASSLPGAGGQETQYF. CDR3 DNA: TGTGCCAGCAGCTTGCCTGGAGCGGGGGGTCAAGAGACCCAGTACTTC.

A few counts support this clone. The genes are TRBV6-5 and TRBJ1-2, with a possible D match to TRBD1 (6 bases). V lost 8 bases, J lost 8 bases, and 24 bases lay in between. CDR1 and CDR2 from the germline V gene are MNHEY and SVGAGI. The CDR3 loop spans 15 amino acids. CDR3 region: CASQAGTNGLYGYTF. For the CDR3, the DNA is TGTGCCAGCCAAGCCGGGACAAATGGGCTTTACGGCTACACCTTC.

The V call is TRBV9, the J call TRBJ2-5; 15 bases are shared with TRBD2. The CDR3 covers 18 residues. CDR1 is SGDLS, CDR2 YYNGEE, per germline. V shed 0 bases and J 3 bases; nucleotides not matched to a gene: 6. CDR3 bases: TGTGCCAGCAGCGTAGCCCCGGGACTAGCGGGAGGTGAAGAGACCCAGTACTTC. This translates into CASSVAPGLAGGEETQYF.

This clone has a handful of counts. CDR3 nucleotide sequence: TGCGCCAGCACCCCCACGACCCGCGGTGCAGATACGCAGTATTTT. This codes for CASTPTTRGADTQYF. J is TRBJ2-3 and V is TRBV5-1, with no clear D. The CDR3 is 15 amino acids. The germline gives CDR1 SGHRS, CDR2 YFSETQ. V gave up 6 bases and J gave up 4 bases, with 18 bases separating them.

The V gene is TRBV2, the J gene TRBJ2-2; 7 bases fit TRBD1. The CDR3 totals 15 residues. Germline CDR1 reads SNHLY; CDR2 reads FYNNEI. Trimming cost V 7 bases and J 0 bases; bases outside gene matches: 5. CDR3 sequence (DNA): TGTGCCAGCAAGACAGGGCTCGCGAACACCGGGGAGCTGTTTTTT. Amino acids: CASKTGLANTGELFF.

This clone was counted between two and nine times. This sequence joins TRBV27 and TRBJ1-2; TRBD1 is a possible D gene (6 bases). The CDR3 spans 18 residues. The ends were cut back, 4 bases at V and 0 bases at J, with 21 bases in the middle. Germline V gene sequence: CDR1 MNHEY, CDR2 SMNVEV (reference sequence). The CDR3 reads CASSSQGHKGHPNYGYTF. CDR3 DNA: TGTGCCAGCAGTTCACAGGGCCATAAAGGACACCCTAACTATGGCTACACCTTC.

The sample holds a few counts of this clone. The chain recombines TRBV5-4 with TRBJ1-6; 10 nucleotides line up with TRBD1. Germline V lookup: CDR1 SGHNT, CDR2 YYREEE (reference sequence). The CDR3 runs to 15 residues. V trimming: 4 bases; J trimming: 9 bases; junction bases outside the gene matches: 7. CDR3 loop: CASSRQGANGSPLHF. The CDR3 coding sequence is TGTGCCAGCAGCAGACAGGGGGCGAACGGTTCACCCCTCCACTTT.

The rearrangement links TRBV7-2 to TRBJ1-1; the D is unclear. V was trimmed by 0 bases and J by 4 bases, leaving 9 bases between them. Looked up from germline, CDR1 is SGHTA and CDR2 is FQGNSA. The CDR3 loop spans 14 amino acids. CDR3 coding DNA: TGTGCCAGCAGCTTAGCCCGGGATGGCACTGAAGCTTTCTTT. Amino acids: CASSLARDGTEAFF.

This clone turned up a few times. The chain links TRBV5-1 to TRBJ1-6, with unresolved D. The CDR3 runs to 17 residues. Deletions cut 1 base from V and 0 bases from J, with 11 bases between. CDR1 SGHRS and CDR2 YFSETQ come from the germline V gene. CDR3 in amino acids: CASSLMGQDSYNSPLHF. CDR3 DNA: TGCGCCAGCAGCTTGATGGGTCAGGACTCCTATAATTCACCCCTCCACTTT.

This clone was seen only a few times. This chain connects TRBV14 to TRBJ2-1; unclear D gene. The CDR3 covers 15 residues. V gave up 5 bases and J gave up 1 base, with 12 bases separating them. CDR1 is SGHDN and CDR2 is FVKESK in the germline V gene. CDR3 sequence reads: CASSYLMRSYNEQFF. CDR3 sequence (DNA): TGTGCCAGCAGCTACCTAATGAGATCCTACAATGAGCAGTTCTTC.

This clone was recorded a few times. The chain carries TRBV2 and TRBJ2-5, with D unresolved. The germline CDR1 and CDR2 sequences are SNHLY and FYNNEI. CDR3 length: 12 amino acids. V lost 2 bases and J 10 bases, leaving 11 bases between the germline ends. CDR3 nucleotides: TGTGCCAGCAGTGAAATGATGTACTACCAGTACTTC. This gives the protein CASSEMMYYQYF.

The chain links TRBV25-1 to TRBJ2-5, with D possibly being TRBD2 (6 bases). The CDR3 length is 16 residues. Germline CDR1 and CDR2: MGHDK and SYGVNS. V was shortened by 2 bases and J by 4 bases, with 17 bases between the two germline ends. This CDR3 reads CASSEIWSGQGETQYF. CDR3 in DNA: TGTGCCAGCAGTGAAATTTGGAGCGGGCAAGGAGAGACCCAGTACTTC.

The chain combines TRBV4-1 with TRBJ2-7; 10 bases are shared with TRBD1. CDR1 MGHRA and CDR2 YSYEKL come from the germline V gene. The CDR3 consists of 18 residues. V trimming: 1 base; J trimming: 5 bases; junction bases outside the gene matches: 14. DNA of the CDR3: TGCGCCAGCAGCCAAGTGTTGGACAGGGGGGCCTACGGGGACGAGCAGTACTTC. It encodes CASSQVLDRGAYGDEQYF.